This T cell receptor beta chain is drawn from a study of OX40 agonist ivuxolimab in advanced cancers. Study context: The dose of intravenous ivuxolimab that patients received every 2 weeks ranged from 0.01 to 10 mg/kg. Head and neck, renal cell, melanoma or hepatocellular carcinoma were the cancers that dose-escalation patients had. Checkpoint inhibitors had been given previously to 35% to 50% of patients.

Study outcomes and limitations: Expanded clones belonging to CD8+ T cells outnumbered, on average, those of CD4+.

Profiling relied on immunoSEQ multiplex PCR, and the TCRdb table lists in-frame clones only, not all of them. The repertoire holds roughly 92,000 clones, roughly nine tenths seen once, with about 8.5% in the top ten. With regard to this clone: Its antigen remains unidentified.

The CDR3 is 15 residues long. The V and J ends lost 5 bases and 5 bases, in that order; junction bases with no gene match: 8. Germline V CDR1 and CDR2: PRHDT, FYEKMQ (reference sequence). The chain couples TRBV13 to TRBJ1-4, with TRBD1 identical over 7 bases. The sample here was CD4+ or CD8+ T cells sorted from blood, taken in a trial of the OX40 agonist ivuxolimab. The TCR comes from an adult with an advanced solid tumor such as melanoma, head and neck, liver or kidney cancer. In nucleotides, the CDR3 is TGTGCCAGCAGCAAGGAGGGGGCGAGGAATGAAAAACTGTTTTTT. This gives the protein CASSKEGARNEKLFF.